Following are 22 T cell receptor beta chains from one sample sequenced in a study of human T cells and chemical hapten exposure. TCRdb analysed the RACE reads with MiXCR anew, one entry per CDR3 protein. Among around 50,000 distinct CDR3 sequences listed, about a tenth were seen once. Time point meaning: patch test 1, 2 weeks after DPC sensitization. Treatment: therapeutic diphenylcyclopropenone sensitization with weekly scalp DPC. The sample here was whole blood, taken in connection with sensitization to the hapten diphenylcyclopropenone (DPC). Receptor source: a woman aged 45-65 years with alopecia areata. Some clones in this sample may be carry-over from other donors' samples.

There are a few counts of this clonotype. The chain joins TRBV7-8 to TRBJ2-3; 8 nucleotides agree with TRBD2. Germline V lookup: CDR1 SGHVS, CDR2 FQNEAQ. The J segment lost 0 bases and the V segment lost 4 bases, leaving 15 bases of the junction unmatched. The CDR3 sequence is 19 residues long. CDR3: CASSSPVLGASGSTDTQYF. CDR3 coding DNA: TGTGCCAGCAGCTCACCGGTGCTGGGCGCTAGCGGGAGCACAGATACGCAGTATTTT.

In this sample, this clonotype turned up many times. The chain uses TRBV27 and TRBJ1-6; 7 bases are shared with TRBD1. The CDR3 has 14 residues. In germline, CDR1 is MNHEY, CDR2 SMNVEV (reference sequence). With 4 bases clipped from V and 7 bases from J, the junction kept 4 bases outside the gene matches. The CDR3 DNA reads as TGTGCCAGCAGTTCGGGACAGCTGAATTCACCCCTCCACTTT. Translated, it gives CASSSGQLNSPLHF.

This clonotype came up a few times. One junction end does not reproduce the germline sequence, and a read error may be involved. V is TRBV7-2 and J is TRBJ1-3; no clear D. CDR3 length equals 15 residues. Germline V lookup: CDR1 SGHTA, CDR2 FQGNSA. CDR3 DNA sequence: TGTGTCAGCAACCCGGGCCCCAAGGCTGGAAACACCATATATTTT. Protein: CVSNPGPKAGNTIYF.

This clonotype was seen many times. The V gene is TRBV20-1, the J gene TRBJ1-5; D remains unclear. The CDR3 consists of 12 residues. Trimming removed 4 bases from V and 10 bases from J, with 14 bases in between. The V gene's germline CDR1 is DFQATT and CDR2 SNEGSKA (reference sequence). For the CDR3, the DNA is TGCAGTGCTACGGCAAGTGGTTTTCCCCAGCATTTT. Its protein is CSATASGFPQHF.

Many counts were recorded for this clonotype. The chain is built from TRBV12-5 and TRBJ1-2, with D tentatively TRBD1 (5 bases). V was pared by 7 bases and J by 1 base, with 7 bases between. CDR1 and CDR2 from the germline V gene are LGHNT and FRNRAP. CDR3 size: 12 residues. In DNA, the CDR3 is TGTGCTAGTGCAGGGTTTAACTATGGCTACACCTTC. It is translated as CASAGFNYGYTF.

In its sample, this clonotype was seen many times. The CDR3 nucleotides are TGTGCCAGCAGGATAGCGGGAGCAATTGGTAACAATGAGCAGTTCTTC. Protein sequence: CASRIAGAIGNNEQFF. The chain uses TRBV12-3 or TRBV12-4 and TRBJ2-1; 9 nucleotides agree with TRBD2. This CDR3 region has 16 residues. Trimming removed 6 bases from V and 5 bases from J; junction bases left unmatched: 11.

This clonotype was found many times. The gene calls are TRBV11-2 and TRBJ1-1; 8 nucleotides match TRBD1. The CDR3 length is 16 residues. V trimming: 3 bases; J trimming: 2 bases; junction bases outside the gene matches: 8. From germline, CDR1 is SGHAT and CDR2 FQNNGV. The CDR3 bases are TGTGCCAGCAGCTTTGGAAGCGGACAGGGAAACACTGAAGCTTTCTTT. This translates into CASSFGSGQGNTEAFF. The complete variable domain, with remaining parts taken from reference TRBV11-2 and TRBJ1-1, reads EAGVAQSPRYKIIEKRQSVAFWCNPISGHATLYWYQQILGQGPKLLIQFQNNGVVDDSQLPKDRFSAERLKGVDSTLKIQPAKLEDSAVYLCASSFGSGQGNTEAFFGQGTRLTVV.

There are a few counts of this clonotype. A much larger clone lies a single base off, so this may be a read error. V usage is TRBV20-1 and J usage is TRBJ2-7; D uncertain. V lost 6 bases, J lost 6 bases, and 18 bases lay in between. Germline-derived CDR1 and CDR2 are DFQATT and SNEGSKA (reference sequence). This CDR3 region has 13 residues. CDR3 nucleotides: TGCAGTGCAGAAGGCCAGACATGGGTCGAGCAGTACTTC. It encodes CSAEGQTWVEQYF.

This clonotype was found many times. The chain joins TRBV20-1 to TRBJ2-1, with D possibly TRBD2 on 5 matching bases. CDR1 is DFQATT, CDR2 SNEGSKA, per germline (reference sequence). The V end lost 6 bases, the J end lost 9 bases, and 12 bases lay between the germline ends. CDR3 length equals 11 residues. Here the CDR3 reads CSAMAGSEQFF. As DNA, the CDR3 is TGCAGTGCCATGGCGGGTAGTGAGCAGTTCTTC.

This clonotype has a count of ten or more. The J gene is TRBJ2-4, the V gene TRBV6-1; D ambiguous. V was shortened by 3 bases and J by 0 bases, with 15 bases between the two germline ends. The germline gives CDR1 MNHNS, CDR2 SASEGT. This CDR3 comprises 17 residues. The CDR3 protein is CASSEDGRILAKNIQYF. The CDR3 DNA reads TGTGCCAGCAGTGAGGACGGGCGCATATTAGCCAAAAACATTCAGTACTTC.

The chain recombines TRBV28 with TRBJ2-5, with D unclear. V was cut by 5 bases and J by 2 bases, with 15 bases left in between. Germline V gene lookup returns CDR1 MDHEN and CDR2 SYDVKM. The CDR3 has 15 residues. CDR3 amino acids: CASSPRLGSQETQYF. For the CDR3, the DNA is TGTGCCAGCAGTCCCCGTTTGGGTAGTCAAGAGACCCAGTACTTC.

The sample holds a few counts of this clonotype. The V gene is TRBV28, the J gene TRBJ1-1; possible D gene TRBD1, 5 bases. Trimming stripped 2 bases from V and 9 bases from J, with 10 bases between. This CDR3 has 12 amino acids. CDR1 and CDR2 (germline): MDHEN, SYDVKM. The CDR3 loop is CASSLGGEKAFF. DNA for the CDR3: TGTGCCAGCAGTTTAGGGGGGGAAAAAGCTTTCTTT.

This clonotype was observed at least ten times. The chain couples TRBV3-1 to TRBJ2-7; TRBD2 agrees at 8 bases. The germline V gene has CDR1 LGHDT and CDR2 YNNKEL (reference sequence). The CDR3 spans 15 residues. V trimming: 5 bases; J trimming: 2 bases; junction bases outside the gene matches: 8. CDR3 sequence: CASSIGPGGTYEQYF. The DNA of the CDR3 is TGTGCCAGCAGCATCGGCCCGGGGGGGACCTACGAGCAGTACTTC.

This clonotype was detected many times. The rearrangement joins TRBV7-9 to TRBJ1-5; D perhaps matches TRBD1 (5 bases). Per the germline V gene, CDR1 is SEHNR and CDR2 is FQNEAQ (reference sequence). The germline V and J ends were trimmed by 5 bases and 1 base, with 9 bases remaining between them. The CDR3 is made up of 14 amino acids. This chain's CDR3 is CASSRDWSNQPQHF. The CDR3 DNA reads as TGTGCCAGCAGCAGGGACTGGAGCAATCAGCCCCAGCATTTT. Supplemented by reference TRBV7-9 and TRBJ1-5, the full variable domain reads DTGVSQNPRHKITKRGQNVTFRCDPISEHNRLYWYRQTLGQGPEFLTYFQNEAQLEKSRLLSDRFSAERPKGSFSTLEIQRTEQGDSAMYLCASSRDWSNQPQHFGDGTRLSIL.

On this clonotype: This may be a read error, as it is one base from a much larger clone. The rearrangement uses TRBV14 and TRBJ1-2, with D tentatively TRBD1 (6 bases). Deletions cut 3 bases from V and 4 bases from J, with 18 bases between. This CDR3 spans 16 amino acids. CDR1 SGHDN and CDR2 FVKESK come from the germline V gene. The CDR3 DNA is TGTGCCAGCAGCCACGGCGGGACATCAGCTATCTATGGCTACACCTTC. Its protein is CASSHGGTSAIYGYTF.

The V and J genes are TRBV10-1 and TRBJ2-3; D is uncertain. The CDR3 loop spans 15 amino acids. Trimming took off 3 bases at V and 3 bases at J, with 13 bases between the two ends. Germline-derived CDR1 and CDR2 are WNHNN and SYGVQD (reference sequence). Here the CDR3 DNA reads TGCGCCAGCAGTGAAGGCGAAGCTGGTACAGATACGCAGTATTTT. Its translation is CASSEGEAGTDTQYF.

In this sample, this clonotype turned up a few times. This rearrangement joins TRBV15 to TRBJ2-3; 8 bases map to TRBD1. J was trimmed by 3 bases and V by 4 bases; bases with no gene match: 6. Per the germline V gene, CDR1 is LNHNV and CDR2 is YYDKDF (reference sequence). The CDR3 covers 15 residues. The CDR3 DNA reads TGTGCCACCAGCAATTTCAGGGGGCGTACAGATACGCAGTATTTT. Translated, it gives CATSNFRGRTDTQYF.

This clonotype was counted ten times or more. The rearrangement joins TRBV6-1 to TRBJ1-5; 7 bases are shared with TRBD1. The CDR3 spans 16 residues. The V gene end was trimmed by 2 bases and the J gene end by 0 bases; junction bases not matched to a gene: 4. CDR1 and CDR2 (germline): MNHNS, SASEGT. CDR3 region: CASSEMGQLSNQPQHF. The CDR3 DNA sequence: TGTGCCAGCAGTGAAATGGGACAGCTTAGCAATCAGCCCCAGCATTTT.

This clonotype was seen repeatedly, ten times or more. The chain has TRBV4-1 and TRBJ2-1; D is undetermined. Germline CDR1 reads MGHRA; CDR2 reads YSYEKL. The CDR3 runs 13 residues. V was trimmed by 0 bases and J by 8 bases, leaving 8 bases between them. The CDR3 protein is CASSQESVHEQFF. CDR3 coding DNA: TGCGCCAGCAGCCAAGAATCTGTACATGAGCAGTTCTTC.

This clonotype was detected ten times or more. This chain joins TRBV3-1 and TRBJ2-6, with D hard to call. This CDR3 has 16 residues. Germline lookup yields CDR1 LGHDT and CDR2 YNNKEL (reference sequence). V dropped 4 bases and J dropped 0 bases, with 10 bases sitting between them. The CDR3 reads CASSPLLRSGANVLTF. CDR3 in DNA: TGTGCCAGCAGCCCACTCCTCCGCTCTGGGGCCAACGTCCTGACTTTC.

The CDR3 nucleotides are TGCAGCGTTGAAGAAGGTGGGGCCAACGTCCTGACTTTC. Protein sequence: CSVEEGGANVLTF. The genes are TRBV29-1 and TRBJ2-6; no definite D call. Germline V gene data show CDR1 as SQVTM and CDR2 as ANQGSEA. The CDR3 is 13 amino acids. V was clipped by 0 bases and J by 3 bases, with 3 bases between them.

This clonotype was detected many times. The rearrangement uses TRBV20-1 and TRBJ2-1, with D hard to call. CDR1 is DFQATT, CDR2 SNEGSKA, per germline (reference sequence). Trimming cost V 3 bases and J 5 bases, with 11 bases left between them. This CDR3 region has 13 residues. CDR3: CSASLGYHNEQFF. DNA for the CDR3: TGCAGTGCTAGTCTGGGATACCACAATGAGCAGTTCTTC.